The source of this T cell receptor (beta chain) is a study of cytomegalovirus exposure and HLA in healthy donors. Broader study findings: Later work showed greater clonal expansion in HLA-associated TCR beta chains than in equally common others.

Regarding this clone: Its antigen is as yet unknown.

13 Jbeta primers and 60 Vbeta primers were used for the PCR. Profiling relied on immunoSEQ multiplex PCR, and the TCRdb table lists in-frame clones only, not all of them. The data hold about 130,000 clones, with roughly 74% observed a single time. Nominally healthy donors were sampled, though unrecorded immune exposures were likely. Sequenced material: PBMCs. This clonotype was obtained from a woman aged 50 to 60 in good health and CMV-seropositive.

CDR3 nucleotide sequence: TGTGCCAGCAGCCCCCGATGGCCCCAGCGGACTGAAGCTTTCTTT. It is translated as CASSPRWPQRTEAFF. This chain joins TRBV11-2 and TRBJ1-1; the D is unclear. CDR1 and CDR2 (germline): SGHAT, FQNNGV. The V and J ends lost 5 bases and 5 bases respectively, with 18 bases between them. CDR3 length: 15 amino acids.